A single sample is the source of the 7 T cell receptor beta chains below, sequenced in a study of identifying expanded T cells in peripheral blood. TCRdb keeps only in-frame clones here, not all; method: immunoSEQ multiplex PCR. The data hold nearly 60,000 clones, with roughly 90% observed a single time. Source material: blood. The receptor set was obtained from a person aged 18 to 70 in good health.

V gene TRBV29-1 combines with J gene TRBJ1-1; 10 bases are a match to TRBD1. The CDR3 is made up of 14 amino acids. CDR1 is SQVTM, CDR2 ANQGSEA, per germline. J gave up 6 bases and V 3 bases, and 7 bases lay outside the gene matches. CDR3 nucleotide sequence: TGCAGCGTTGAGCAGACAGGGGGCAGTTCTGAAGCTTTCTTT. Its protein product is CSVEQTGGSSEAFF.

The chain uses TRBV10-2 and TRBJ2-2; D might be TRBD1 (6 bases). Trimming stripped 6 bases from V and 1 base from J, with 9 bases between. The CDR3 is 14 amino acids. Germline loops: CDR1 WSHSY, CDR2 SAAADI. This CDR3 is CASRRGQNTGELFF. CDR3 DNA: TGCGCCAGCAGGAGGGGACAGAACACCGGGGAGCTGTTTTTT.

The J gene is TRBJ2-6, the V gene TRBV19; perhaps TRBD2 as D (6 bases). The CDR3 has 16 residues. The V gene lost 8 bases and the J gene lost 0 bases, with 14 bases spanning the gap. CDR1 LNHDA and CDR2 SQIVND come from the germline V gene (reference sequence). The DNA for the CDR3 is TGTGCCAGTGAGGGAGGCGCTGTCTCTGGGGCCAACGTCCTGACTTTC. Protein: CASEGGAVSGANVLTF.

This chain links TRBV5-1 with TRBJ2-7; D not resolved. V lost 4 bases, J lost 13 bases, and 18 bases lay in between. Germline CDR1 and CDR2: SGHRS and YFSETQ. The CDR3 has 12 amino acids. CDR3: CASSPLGRDPYF. The CDR3 DNA is TGCGCCAGCAGCCCACTCGGACGAGATCCATACTTC.

V gene TRBV4-1 combines with J gene TRBJ1-2, with D tentatively TRBD1 (5 bases). Germline V lookup: CDR1 MGHRA, CDR2 YSYEKL. The length of the CDR3 is 16 residues. The ends were cut back, 4 bases at V and 2 bases at J, with 17 bases in the middle. CDR3 in DNA: TGCGCCAGCAGCCCGAGCGGTCAGGGTCCGAACTATGGCTACACCTTC. It is translated as CASSPSGQGPNYGYTF.

This chain links TRBV7-6 with TRBJ1-4; 7 positions agree with TRBD1. Losses at the gene ends were 4 bases for V and 4 bases for J; bases not matched to a gene: 3. CDR1 and CDR2 from the germline V gene are SGHVS and FNYEAQ. The CDR3 is 14 amino acids. DNA for the CDR3: TGTGCCAGCAGCTCGGGACAGCATAATGAAAAACTGTTTTTT. Its protein product is CASSSGQHNEKLFF.

This clone came up a few times. The rearrangement joins TRBV5-6 to TRBJ2-7; unclear D gene. V lost 3 bases and J 0 bases, leaving 1 base between the germline ends. The CDR3 is 11 amino acids. Germline V gene sequence: CDR1 SGHDT, CDR2 YYEEEE. CDR3 protein: CASSYSYEQYF. DNA of the CDR3: TGTGCCAGCAGCTACTCCTACGAGCAGTACTTC.